Listed below are T cell receptor beta chains from one sample, sequenced in a study of blood T cell repertoires in COVID-19. Clones were sequenced by immunoSEQ multiplex PCR, and TCRdb holds only the in-frame ones, with some missing. The table has some 250,000 clones, roughly 80% seen once. Sequencing was performed on peripheral blood. These receptors were collected from a woman of 80 years or more with acute or convalescent COVID-19. CDR3s include the opening cysteine and the closing phenylalanine or tryptophan. D genes are given only for firm matches. Clone size is given for some rows only: seen once, a few or many times, or a class if the clone is expanded.

v_gene	j_gene	len	abundance	d_gene	CDR3aa	CDR3nt
TRBV19	TRBJ1-2	12	NA	NA	CASSMSGYGYTF	TGTGCCAGTAGTATGTCCGGGTATGGCTACACCTTC
TRBV10-2	TRBJ2-1	15	NA	NA	CASIEGTKHHNEQFF	TGCGCCAGCATCGAGGGGACAAAACACCACAATGAGCAGTTCTTC
TRBV18	TRBJ2-7	16	once	TRBD1	CASSPRDRGGSYEQYF	TGTGCCAGCTCACCACGCGACAGGGGGGGGTCCTACGAGCAGTACTTC
TRBV3-1/TRBV3-2	TRBJ1-5	15	NA	TRBD1	CASSLGTGVNQPQHF	TGTGCCAGCAGCCTCGGGACAGGGGTCAATCAGCCCCAGCATTTT
TRBV24-1	TRBJ2-1	14	few	NA	CATSPRTANNEQFF	TGTGCCACCAGTCCGCGGACAGCTAACAATGAGCAGTTCTTC
TRBV18	TRBJ1-1	14	NA	TRBD1	CASSPAIDRDLAFF	TGTGCCAGCTCCCCCGCGATAGACAGGGACCTAGCTTTCTTT
TRBV9	TRBJ2-6	17	NA	NA	CASSTWTVTFGANVLTF	TGTGCCAGCAGCACTTGGACAGTAACATTTGGGGCCAACGTCCTGACTTTC
TRBV5-1	TRBJ2-3	15	NA	TRBD1	CASSRDRGGRDTQYF	TGCGCCAGCAGCCGGGACAGGGGCGGACGAGATACGCAGTATTTT
TRBV18	TRBJ2-1	15	NA	TRBD1	CASSLGQGSNNEQFF	TGTGCCAGCTCACTCGGACAGGGGTCGAACAATGAGCAGTTCTTC
TRBV14	TRBJ1-5	13	few	NA	CASSLWGGQPQHF	TGTGCCAGCAGCCTATGGGGCGGTCAGCCCCAGCATTTT
TRBV25-1	TRBJ1-4	14	NA	TRBD1	CASSDWTGEKKLFF	TGTGCCAGCAGTGATTGGACAGGGGAGAAGAAACTGTTTTTT
TRBV7-2	TRBJ2-7	16	NA	TRBD1	CASSLRFGTGAYEQYF	TGTGCCAGCAGCTTACGGTTCGGGACAGGGGCCTACGAGCAGTACTTC
TRBV30	TRBJ2-7	12	few	NA	CASGQSRYEQYF	TGTGCCTCCGGACAGTCACGCTACGAGCAGTACTTC
TRBV6-5	TRBJ1-2	16	NA	NA	CASSYSNGGVNYGYTF	TGTGCCAGCAGTTACTCGAATGGGGGGGTCAACTATGGCTACACCTTC
TRBV6-5	TRBJ2-2	15	many	TRBD2	CASQKAGGNTGELFF	TGTGCCAGCCAAAAGGCGGGGGGTAACACCGGGGAGCTGTTTTTT
TRBV7-3	TRBJ2-3	14	NA	NA	CASSKQGSTDTQYF	TGTGCCAGCAGCAAACAGGGCAGCACAGATACGCAGTATTTT
TRBV7-2	TRBJ1-3	14	NA	NA	CASSFGSRGNTIYF	TGTGCCAGCAGCTTTGGGAGTCGTGGAAACACCATATATTTT
TRBV2	TRBJ1-4	15	NA	NA	CASSEFGGTNEKLFF	TGTGCCAGCAGTGAATTCGGGGGAACTAATGAAAAACTGTTTTTT
TRBV6-5	TRBJ2-5	14	NA	NA	CASSYGVSGGTQYF	TGTGCCAGCAGTTATGGGGTCTCTGGAGGGACCCAGTACTTC
TRBV14	TRBJ2-7	13	NA	NA	CASSQDIGSEQYF	TGTGCCAGCAGCCAAGATATAGGGAGCGAGCAGTACTTC